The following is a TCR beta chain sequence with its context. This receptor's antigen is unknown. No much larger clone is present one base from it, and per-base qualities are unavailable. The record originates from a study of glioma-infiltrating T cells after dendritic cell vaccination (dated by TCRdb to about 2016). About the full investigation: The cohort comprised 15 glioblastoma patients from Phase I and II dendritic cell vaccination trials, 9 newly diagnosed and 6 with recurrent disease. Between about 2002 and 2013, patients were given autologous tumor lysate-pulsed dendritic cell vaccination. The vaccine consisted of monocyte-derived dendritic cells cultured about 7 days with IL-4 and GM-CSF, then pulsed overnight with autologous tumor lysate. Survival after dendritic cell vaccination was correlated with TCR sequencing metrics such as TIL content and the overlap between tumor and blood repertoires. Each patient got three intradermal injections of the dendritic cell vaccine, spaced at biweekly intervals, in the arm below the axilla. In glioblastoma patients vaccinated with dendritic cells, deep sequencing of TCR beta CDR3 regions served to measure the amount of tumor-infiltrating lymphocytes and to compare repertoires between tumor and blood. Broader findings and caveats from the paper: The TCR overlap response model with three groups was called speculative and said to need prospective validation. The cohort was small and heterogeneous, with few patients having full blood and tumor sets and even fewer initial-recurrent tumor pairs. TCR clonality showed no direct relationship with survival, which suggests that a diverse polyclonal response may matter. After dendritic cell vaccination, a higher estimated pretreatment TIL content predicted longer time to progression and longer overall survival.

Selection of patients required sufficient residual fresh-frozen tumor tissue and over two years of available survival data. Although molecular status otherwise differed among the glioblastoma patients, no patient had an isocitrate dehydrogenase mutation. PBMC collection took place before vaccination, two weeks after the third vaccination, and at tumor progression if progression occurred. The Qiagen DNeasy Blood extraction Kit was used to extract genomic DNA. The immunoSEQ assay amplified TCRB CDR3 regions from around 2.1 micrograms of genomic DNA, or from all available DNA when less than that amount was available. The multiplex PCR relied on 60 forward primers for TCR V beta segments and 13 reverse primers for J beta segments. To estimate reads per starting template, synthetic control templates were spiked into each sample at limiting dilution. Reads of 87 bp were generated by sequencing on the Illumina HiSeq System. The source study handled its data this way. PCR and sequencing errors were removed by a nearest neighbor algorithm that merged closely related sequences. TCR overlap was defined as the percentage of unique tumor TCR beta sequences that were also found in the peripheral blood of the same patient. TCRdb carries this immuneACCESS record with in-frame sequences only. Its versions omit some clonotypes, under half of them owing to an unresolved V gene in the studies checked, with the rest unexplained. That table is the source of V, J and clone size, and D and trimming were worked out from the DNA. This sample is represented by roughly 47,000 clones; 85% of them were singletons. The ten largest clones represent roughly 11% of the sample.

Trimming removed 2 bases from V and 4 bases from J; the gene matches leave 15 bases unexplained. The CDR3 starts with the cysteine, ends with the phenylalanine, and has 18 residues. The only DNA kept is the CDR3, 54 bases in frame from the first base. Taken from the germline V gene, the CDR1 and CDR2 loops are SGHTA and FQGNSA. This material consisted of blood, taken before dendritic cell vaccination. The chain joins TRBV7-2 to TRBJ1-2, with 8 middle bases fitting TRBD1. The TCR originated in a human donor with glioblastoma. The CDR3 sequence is CASSLTPPGGQVGYGYTF. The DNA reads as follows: TGTGCCAGCAGCTTAACCCCCCCAGGGGGCCAGGTTGGCTATGGCTACACCTTC. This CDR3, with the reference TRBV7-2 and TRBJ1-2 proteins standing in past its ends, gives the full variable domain GAGVSQSPSNKVTEKGKDVELRCDPISGHTALYWYRQSLGQGLEFLIYFQGNSAPDKSGLPSDRFSAERTGGSVSTLTIQRTQQEDSAVYLCASSLTPPGGQVGYGYTFGSGTRLTVV.